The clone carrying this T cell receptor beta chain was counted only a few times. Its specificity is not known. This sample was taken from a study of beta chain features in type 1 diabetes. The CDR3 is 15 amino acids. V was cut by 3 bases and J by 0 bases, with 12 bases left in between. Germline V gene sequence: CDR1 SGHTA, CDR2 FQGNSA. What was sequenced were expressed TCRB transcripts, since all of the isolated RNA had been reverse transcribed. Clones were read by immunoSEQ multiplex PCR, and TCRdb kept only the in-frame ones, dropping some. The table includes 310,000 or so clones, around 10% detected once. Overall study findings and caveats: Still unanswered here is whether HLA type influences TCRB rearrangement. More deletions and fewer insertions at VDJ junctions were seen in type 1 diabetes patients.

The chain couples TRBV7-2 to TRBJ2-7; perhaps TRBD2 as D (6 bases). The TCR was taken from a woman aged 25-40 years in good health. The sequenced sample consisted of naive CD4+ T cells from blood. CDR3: CASSLSGANSYEQYF. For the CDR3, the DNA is TGTGCCAGCAGCTTGTCGGGAGCTAACTCCTACGAGCAGTACTTC.